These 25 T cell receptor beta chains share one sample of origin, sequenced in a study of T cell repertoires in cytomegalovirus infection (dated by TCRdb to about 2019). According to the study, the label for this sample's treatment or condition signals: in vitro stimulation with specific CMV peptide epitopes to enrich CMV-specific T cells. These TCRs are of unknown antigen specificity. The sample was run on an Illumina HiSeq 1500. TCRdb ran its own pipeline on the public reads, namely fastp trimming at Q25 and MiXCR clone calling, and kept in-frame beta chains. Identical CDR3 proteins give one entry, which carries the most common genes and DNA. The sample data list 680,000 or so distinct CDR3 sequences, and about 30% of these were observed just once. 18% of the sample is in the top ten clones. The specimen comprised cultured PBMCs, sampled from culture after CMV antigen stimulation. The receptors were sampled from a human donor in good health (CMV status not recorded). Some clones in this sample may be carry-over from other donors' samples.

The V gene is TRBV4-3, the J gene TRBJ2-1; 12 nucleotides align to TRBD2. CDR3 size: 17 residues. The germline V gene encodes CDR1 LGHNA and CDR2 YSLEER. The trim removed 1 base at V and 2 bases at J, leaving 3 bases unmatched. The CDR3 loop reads CASSQGRLAGAYNEQFF. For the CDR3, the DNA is TGCGCCAGCAGCCAAGGTAGACTAGCGGGAGCCTACAATGAGCAGTTCTTC.

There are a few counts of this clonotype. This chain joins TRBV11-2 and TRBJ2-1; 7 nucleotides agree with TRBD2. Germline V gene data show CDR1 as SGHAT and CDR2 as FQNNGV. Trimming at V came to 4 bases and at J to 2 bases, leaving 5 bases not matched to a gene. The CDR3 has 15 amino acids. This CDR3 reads CASSSPGGAYNEQFF. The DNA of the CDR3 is TGTGCCAGCAGCTCGCCGGGAGGAGCCTACAATGAGCAGTTCTTC.

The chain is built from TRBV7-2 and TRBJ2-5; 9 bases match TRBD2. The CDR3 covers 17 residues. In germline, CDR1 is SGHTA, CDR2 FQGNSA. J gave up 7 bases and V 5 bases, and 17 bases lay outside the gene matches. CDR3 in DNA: TGTGCCAGCAGCCTCCGACTAGCGGAAGGGGGGGTAGGGACCCAGTACTTC. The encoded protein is CASSLRLAEGGVGTQYF.

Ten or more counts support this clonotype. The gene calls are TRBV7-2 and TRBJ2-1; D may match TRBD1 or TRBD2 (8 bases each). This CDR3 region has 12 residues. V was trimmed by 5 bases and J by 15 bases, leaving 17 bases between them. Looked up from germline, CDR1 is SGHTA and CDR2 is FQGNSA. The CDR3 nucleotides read TGTGCCAGCAGCCCGGGGGGGGACAGGAGGTTCTTC. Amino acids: CASSPGGDRRFF.

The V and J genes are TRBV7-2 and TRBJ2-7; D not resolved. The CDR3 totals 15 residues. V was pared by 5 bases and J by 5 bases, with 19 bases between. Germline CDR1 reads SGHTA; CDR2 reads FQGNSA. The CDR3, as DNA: TGTGCCAGCAGCCTATTGGTGGTAGGGCGGAACGAGCAGTACTTC. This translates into CASSLLVVGRNEQYF.

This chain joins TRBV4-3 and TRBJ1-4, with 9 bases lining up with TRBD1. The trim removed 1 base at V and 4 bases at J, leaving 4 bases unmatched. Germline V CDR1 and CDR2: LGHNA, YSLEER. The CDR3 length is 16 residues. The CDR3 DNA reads TGCGCCAGCAGCCAAGGACCGGGACAGGGTAATGAAAAACTGTTTTTT. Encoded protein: CASSQGPGQGNEKLFF.

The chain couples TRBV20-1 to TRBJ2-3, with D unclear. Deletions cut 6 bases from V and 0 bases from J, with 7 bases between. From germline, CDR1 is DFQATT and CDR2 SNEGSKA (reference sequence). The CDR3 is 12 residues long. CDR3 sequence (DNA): TGCAGTGCCCGCATTAGCACAGATACGCAGTATTTT. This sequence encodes CSARISTDTQYF.

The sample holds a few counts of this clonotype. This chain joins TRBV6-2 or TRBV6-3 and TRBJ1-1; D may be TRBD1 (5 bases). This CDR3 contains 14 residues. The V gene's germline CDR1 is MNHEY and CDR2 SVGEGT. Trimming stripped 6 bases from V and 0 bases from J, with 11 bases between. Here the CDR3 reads CASRNPRVNTEAFF. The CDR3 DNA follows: TGTGCCAGCAGAAACCCCAGGGTGAACACTGAAGCTTTCTTT.

The CDR3 DNA sequence: TGTGCCAGCAGTGCCGCTAGCGGGAGCCTTCGGAATGAGCAGTTCTTC. Translation gives CASSAASGSLRNEQFF. The rearrangement uses TRBV2 and TRBJ2-1, with 10 bases aligning to TRBD2. The CDR3 is 16 amino acids. Trimming cost V 4 bases and J 7 bases; bases outside gene matches: 10. Germline V gives CDR1 SNHLY, CDR2 FYNNEI.

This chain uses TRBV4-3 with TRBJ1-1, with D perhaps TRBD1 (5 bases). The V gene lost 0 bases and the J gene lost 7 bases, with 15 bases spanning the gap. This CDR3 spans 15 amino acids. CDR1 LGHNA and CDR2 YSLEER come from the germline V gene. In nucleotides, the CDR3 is TGCGCCAGCAGCCAAGATGCGCGGGGACTGATTGAAGCTTTCTTT. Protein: CASSQDARGLIEAFF.

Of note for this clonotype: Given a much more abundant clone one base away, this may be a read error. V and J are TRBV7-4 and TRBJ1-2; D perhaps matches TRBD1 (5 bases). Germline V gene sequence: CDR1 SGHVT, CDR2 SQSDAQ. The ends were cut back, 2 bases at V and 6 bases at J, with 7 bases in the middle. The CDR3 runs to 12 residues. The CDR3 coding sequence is TGTGCCAGCAGCTTAAGCAGGGATGGCTACACCTTC. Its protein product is CASSLSRDGYTF.

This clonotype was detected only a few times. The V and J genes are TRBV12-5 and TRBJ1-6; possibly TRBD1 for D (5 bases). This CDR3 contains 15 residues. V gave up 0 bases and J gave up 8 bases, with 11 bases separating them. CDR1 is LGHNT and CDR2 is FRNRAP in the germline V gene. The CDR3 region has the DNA TGTGCTAGTGGTTTGGTATTACAAGGGGATTCACCCCTCCACTTT. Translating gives CASGLVLQGDSPLHF.

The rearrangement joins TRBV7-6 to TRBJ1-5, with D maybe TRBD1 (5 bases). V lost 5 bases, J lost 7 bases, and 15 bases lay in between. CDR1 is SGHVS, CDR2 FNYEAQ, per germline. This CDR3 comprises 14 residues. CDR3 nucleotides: TGTGCCAGCAGCCCTATAGGGGTTCGGCAGCCCCAGCATTTT. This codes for CASSPIGVRQPQHF. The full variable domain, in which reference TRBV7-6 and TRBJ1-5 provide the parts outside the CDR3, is GAGVSQSPRYKVTKRGQDVALRCDPISGHVSLYWYRQALGQGPEFLTYFNYEAQQDKSGLPNDRFSAERPEGSISTLTIQRTEQRDSAMYRCASSPIGVRQPQHFGDGTRLSIL.

CDR3 DNA sequence: TGTGCCAGCAGTTTCGGACCGAAGCAGTACTTC. It encodes CASSFGPKQYF. The rearrangement uses TRBV6-5 and TRBJ2-7; unclear D gene. The CDR3 has 11 residues. Germline V gives CDR1 MNHEY, CDR2 SVGAGI. V lost 4 bases and J 8 bases, leaving 9 bases between the germline ends.

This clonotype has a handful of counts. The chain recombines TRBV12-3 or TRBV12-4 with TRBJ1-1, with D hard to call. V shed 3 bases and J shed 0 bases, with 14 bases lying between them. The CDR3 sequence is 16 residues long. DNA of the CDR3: TGTGCCAGCAGTTTTGCAGGCCCGCCTATGAACACTGAAGCTTTCTTT. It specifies CASSFAGPPMNTEAFF.

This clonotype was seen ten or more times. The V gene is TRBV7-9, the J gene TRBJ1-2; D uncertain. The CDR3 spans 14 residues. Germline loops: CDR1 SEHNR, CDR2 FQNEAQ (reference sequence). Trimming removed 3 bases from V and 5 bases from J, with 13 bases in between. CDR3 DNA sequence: TGTGCCAGCAGCTTGGACCGGGGTCCTTATGGCTACACCTTC. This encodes CASSLDRGPYGYTF.

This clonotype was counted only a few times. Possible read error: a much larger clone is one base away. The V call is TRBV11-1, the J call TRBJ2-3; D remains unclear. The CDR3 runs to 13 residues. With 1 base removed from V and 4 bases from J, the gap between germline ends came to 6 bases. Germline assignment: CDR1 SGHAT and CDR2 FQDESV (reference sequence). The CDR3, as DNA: TGTGCCAGCAGCTTAGGAAAGTCAGATACGCAGTATTTT. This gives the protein CASSLGKSDTQYF.

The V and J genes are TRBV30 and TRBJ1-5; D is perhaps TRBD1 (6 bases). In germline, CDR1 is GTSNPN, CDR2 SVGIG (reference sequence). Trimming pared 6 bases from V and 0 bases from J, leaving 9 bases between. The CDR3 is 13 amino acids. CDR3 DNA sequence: TGTGCCTGTGAGGGGGATAGCAATCAGCCCCAGCATTTT. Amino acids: CACEGDSNQPQHF.

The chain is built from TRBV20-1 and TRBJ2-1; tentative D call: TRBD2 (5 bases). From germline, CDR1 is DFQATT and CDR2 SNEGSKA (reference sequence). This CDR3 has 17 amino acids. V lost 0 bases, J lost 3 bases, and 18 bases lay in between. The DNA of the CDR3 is TGCAGTGCTAGAGATTCGGTGGGAGTGATTCTCTACAATGAGCAGTTCTTC. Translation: CSARDSVGVILYNEQFF.

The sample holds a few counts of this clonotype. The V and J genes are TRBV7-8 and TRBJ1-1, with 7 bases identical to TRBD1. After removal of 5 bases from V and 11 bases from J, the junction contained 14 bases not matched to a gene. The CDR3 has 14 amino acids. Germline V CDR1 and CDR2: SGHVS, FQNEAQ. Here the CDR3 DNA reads TGTGCCAGCAGCCTATCCCCGACAGGGTACGCGGCTTTCTTT. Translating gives CASSLSPTGYAAFF.

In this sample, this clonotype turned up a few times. The CDR3 nucleotides are TGTGCCAGCAGTTGGCCGGGAGGGGCGGATACGCAGTATTTT. It specifies CASSWPGGADTQYF. The rearrangement links TRBV6-2 or TRBV6-3 to TRBJ2-3; 8 nucleotides match TRBD2. The J segment lost 6 bases and the V segment lost 4 bases, leaving 6 bases of the junction unmatched. Germline-derived CDR1 and CDR2 are MNHEY and SVGEGT. The length of the CDR3 is 14 residues.

The CDR3 DNA follows: TGTGCCAGCGGTCGTTGGAGAGGGCCGGGCACAGATACGCAGTATTTT. Protein product: CASGRWRGPGTDTQYF. This chain links TRBV7-9 with TRBJ2-3, with D maybe TRBD2 (5 bases). Germline lookup yields CDR1 SEHNR and CDR2 FQNEAQ (reference sequence). Trimming left V 8 bases short and J 1 base short, with 19 bases between. The CDR3 length is 16 residues.

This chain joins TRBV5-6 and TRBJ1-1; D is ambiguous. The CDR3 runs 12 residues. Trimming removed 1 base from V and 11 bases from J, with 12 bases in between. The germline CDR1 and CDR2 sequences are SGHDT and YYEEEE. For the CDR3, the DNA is TGTGCCAGCAGCTTGTTGGATCAGACGGCTTTCTTT. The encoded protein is CASSLLDQTAFF.

CDR3 sequence (DNA): TGTGCCAGCAGCCTAAAGGGGCTGGAAGCTTTCTTT. It is translated as CASSLKGLEAFF. V gene TRBV7-2 combines with J gene TRBJ1-1; tentatively, D is TRBD1 (5 bases). Germline lookup yields CDR1 SGHTA and CDR2 FQGNSA. The CDR3 has 12 residues. Trimming removed 5 bases from V and 8 bases from J, with 12 bases in between.

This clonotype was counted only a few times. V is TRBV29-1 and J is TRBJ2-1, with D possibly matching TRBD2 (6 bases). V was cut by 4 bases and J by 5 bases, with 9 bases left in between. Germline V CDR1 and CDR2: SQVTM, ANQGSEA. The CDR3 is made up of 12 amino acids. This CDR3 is CSVGQRDNEQFF. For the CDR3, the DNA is TGCAGCGTTGGACAGCGGGACAATGAGCAGTTCTTC.